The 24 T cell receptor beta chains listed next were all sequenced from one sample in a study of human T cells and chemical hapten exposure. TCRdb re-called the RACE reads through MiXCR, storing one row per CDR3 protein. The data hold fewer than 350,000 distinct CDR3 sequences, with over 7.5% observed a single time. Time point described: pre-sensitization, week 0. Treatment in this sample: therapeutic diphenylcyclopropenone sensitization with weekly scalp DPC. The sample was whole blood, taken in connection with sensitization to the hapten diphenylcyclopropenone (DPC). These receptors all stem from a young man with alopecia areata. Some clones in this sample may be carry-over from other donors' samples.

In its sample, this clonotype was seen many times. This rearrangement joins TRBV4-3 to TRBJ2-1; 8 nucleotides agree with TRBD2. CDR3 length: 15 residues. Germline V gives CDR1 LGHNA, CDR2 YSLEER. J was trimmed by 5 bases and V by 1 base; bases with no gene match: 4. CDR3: CASSQVAGGHNEQFF. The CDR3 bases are TGCGCCAGCAGCCAAGTCGCGGGGGGCCACAATGAGCAGTTCTTC.

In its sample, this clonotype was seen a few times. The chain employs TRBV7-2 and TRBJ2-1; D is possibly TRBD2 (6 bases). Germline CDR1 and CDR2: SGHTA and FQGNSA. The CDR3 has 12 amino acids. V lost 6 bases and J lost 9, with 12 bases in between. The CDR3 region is CASRIFGSEQFF. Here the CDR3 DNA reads TGTGCCAGCAGAATTTTCGGGAGTGAGCAGTTCTTC.

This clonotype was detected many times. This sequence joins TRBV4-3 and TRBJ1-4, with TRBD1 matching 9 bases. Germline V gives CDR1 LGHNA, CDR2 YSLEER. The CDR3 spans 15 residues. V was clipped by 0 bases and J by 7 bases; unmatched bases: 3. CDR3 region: CASSQEGTGSEKLFF. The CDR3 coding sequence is TGCGCCAGCAGCCAAGAAGGGACAGGGAGTGAAAAACTGTTTTTT.

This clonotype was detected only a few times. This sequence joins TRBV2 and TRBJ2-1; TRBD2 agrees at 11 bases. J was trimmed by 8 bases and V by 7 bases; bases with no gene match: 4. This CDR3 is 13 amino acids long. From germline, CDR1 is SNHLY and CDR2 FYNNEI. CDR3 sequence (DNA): TGTGCCAGCAAGGTACTAGCGGGGGATGAGCAGTTCTTC. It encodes CASKVLAGDEQFF.

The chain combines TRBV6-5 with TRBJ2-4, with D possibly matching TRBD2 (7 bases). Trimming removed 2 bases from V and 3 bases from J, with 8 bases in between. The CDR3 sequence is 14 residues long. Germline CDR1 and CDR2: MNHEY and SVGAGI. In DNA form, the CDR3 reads TGTGCCAGCAGTTACAGGGGGGGCAAAAACATTCAGTACTTC. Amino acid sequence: CASSYRGGKNIQYF.

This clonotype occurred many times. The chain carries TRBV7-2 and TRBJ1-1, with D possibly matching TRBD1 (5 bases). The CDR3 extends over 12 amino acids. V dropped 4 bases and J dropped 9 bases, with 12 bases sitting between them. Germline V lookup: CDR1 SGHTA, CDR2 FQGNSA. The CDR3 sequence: CASSSGTWKAFF. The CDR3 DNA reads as TGTGCCAGCAGCTCTGGGACGTGGAAAGCTTTCTTT.

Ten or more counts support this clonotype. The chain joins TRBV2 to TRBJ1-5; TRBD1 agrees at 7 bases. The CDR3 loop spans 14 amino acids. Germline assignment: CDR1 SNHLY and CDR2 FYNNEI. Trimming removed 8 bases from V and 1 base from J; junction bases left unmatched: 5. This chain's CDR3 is CASSDRASNQPQHF. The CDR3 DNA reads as TGTGCCAGCTCCGACAGGGCAAGCAATCAGCCCCAGCATTTT.

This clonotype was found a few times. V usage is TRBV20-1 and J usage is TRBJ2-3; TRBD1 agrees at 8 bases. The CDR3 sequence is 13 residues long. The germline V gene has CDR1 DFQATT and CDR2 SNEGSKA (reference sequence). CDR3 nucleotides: TGCAGCGCCAGACAGGGGCCCACGGGTACGCAGTATTTT. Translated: CSARQGPTGTQYF.

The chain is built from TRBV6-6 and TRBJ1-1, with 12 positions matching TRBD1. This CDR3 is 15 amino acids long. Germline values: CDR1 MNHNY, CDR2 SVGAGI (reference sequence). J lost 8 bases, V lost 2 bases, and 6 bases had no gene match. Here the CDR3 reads CASSYRDRGRGEAFF. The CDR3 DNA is TGTGCCAGCAGTTACCGGGACAGGGGGCGAGGCGAAGCTTTCTTT.

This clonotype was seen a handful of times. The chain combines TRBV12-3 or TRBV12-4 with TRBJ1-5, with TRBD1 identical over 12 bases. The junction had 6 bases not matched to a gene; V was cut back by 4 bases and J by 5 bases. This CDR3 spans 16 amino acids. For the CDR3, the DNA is TGTGCCAGCAGTTCTCCGGGACAGGGGGCTCATCAGCCCCAGCATTTT. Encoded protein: CASSSPGQGAHQPQHF.

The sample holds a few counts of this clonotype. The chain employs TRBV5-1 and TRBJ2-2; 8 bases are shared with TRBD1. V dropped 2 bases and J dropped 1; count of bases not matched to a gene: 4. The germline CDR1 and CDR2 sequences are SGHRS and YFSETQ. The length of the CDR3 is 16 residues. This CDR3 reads CASSFSGTGNTGELFF. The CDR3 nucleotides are TGCGCCAGCAGCTTCTCCGGGACAGGGAACACCGGGGAGCTGTTTTTT. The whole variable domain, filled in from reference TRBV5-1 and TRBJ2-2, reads KAGVTQTPRYLIKTRGQQVTLSCSPISGHRSVSWYQQTPGQGLQFLFEYFSETQRNKGNFPGRFSGRQFSNSRSEMNVSTLELGDSALYLCASSFSGTGNTGELFFGEGSRLTVL.

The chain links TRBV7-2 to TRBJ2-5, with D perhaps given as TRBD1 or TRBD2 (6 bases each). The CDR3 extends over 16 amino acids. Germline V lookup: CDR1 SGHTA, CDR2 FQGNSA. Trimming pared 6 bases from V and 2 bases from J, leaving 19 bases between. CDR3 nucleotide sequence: TGTGCCAGCAGGCTAGGAGGAGGGGGGAGGCAAGAGACCCAGTACTTC. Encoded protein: CASRLGGGGRQETQYF.

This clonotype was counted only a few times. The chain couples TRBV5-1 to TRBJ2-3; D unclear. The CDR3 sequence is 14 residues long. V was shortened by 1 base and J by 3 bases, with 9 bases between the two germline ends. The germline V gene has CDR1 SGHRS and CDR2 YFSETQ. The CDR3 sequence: CASSLSVLTDTQYF. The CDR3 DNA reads TGCGCCAGCAGCTTGAGTGTATTGACAGATACGCAGTATTTT.

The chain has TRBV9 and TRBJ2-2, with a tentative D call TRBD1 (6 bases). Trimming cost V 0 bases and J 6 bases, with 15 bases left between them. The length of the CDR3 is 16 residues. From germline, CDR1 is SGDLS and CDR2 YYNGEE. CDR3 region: CASSVGAGEWAGELFF. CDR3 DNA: TGTGCCAGCAGCGTAGGAGCAGGGGAATGGGCCGGGGAGCTGTTTTTT.

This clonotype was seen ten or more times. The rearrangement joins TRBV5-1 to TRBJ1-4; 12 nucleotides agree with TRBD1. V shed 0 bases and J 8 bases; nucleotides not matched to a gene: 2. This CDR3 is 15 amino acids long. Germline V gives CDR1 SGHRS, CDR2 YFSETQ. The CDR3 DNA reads TGCGCCAGCAGCTTGGCCGGGACAGGGGGCGAAAAACTGTTTTTT. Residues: CASSLAGTGGEKLFF.

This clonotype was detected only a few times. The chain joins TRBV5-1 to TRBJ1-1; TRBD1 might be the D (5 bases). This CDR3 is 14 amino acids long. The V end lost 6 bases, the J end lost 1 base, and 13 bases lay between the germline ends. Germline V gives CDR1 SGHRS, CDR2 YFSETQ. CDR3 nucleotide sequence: TGCGCCAGCACCTTACAGGCAACGAACACTGAAGCTTTCTTT. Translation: CASTLQATNTEAFF.

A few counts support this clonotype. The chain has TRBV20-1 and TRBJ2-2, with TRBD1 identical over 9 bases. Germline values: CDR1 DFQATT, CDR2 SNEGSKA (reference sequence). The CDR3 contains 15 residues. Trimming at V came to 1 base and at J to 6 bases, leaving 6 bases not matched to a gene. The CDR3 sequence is CSARVGTGYSGELFF. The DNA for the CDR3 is TGCAGTGCTAGAGTCGGGACAGGGTATTCCGGGGAGCTGTTTTTT.

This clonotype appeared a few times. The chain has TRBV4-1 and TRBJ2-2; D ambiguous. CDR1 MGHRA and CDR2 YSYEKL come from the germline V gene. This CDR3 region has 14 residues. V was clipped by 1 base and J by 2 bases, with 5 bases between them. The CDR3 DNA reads TGCGCCAGCAGCCAAGTCGCAAACACCGGGGAGCTGTTTTTT. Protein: CASSQVANTGELFF.

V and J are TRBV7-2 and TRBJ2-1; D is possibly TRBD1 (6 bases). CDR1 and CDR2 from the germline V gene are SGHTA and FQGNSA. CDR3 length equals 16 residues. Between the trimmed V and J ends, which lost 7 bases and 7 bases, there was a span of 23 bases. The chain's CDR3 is CASTPTSVWGRNEQFF. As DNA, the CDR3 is TGTGCCAGCACCCCTACATCGGTATGGGGGCGAAATGAGCAGTTCTTC.

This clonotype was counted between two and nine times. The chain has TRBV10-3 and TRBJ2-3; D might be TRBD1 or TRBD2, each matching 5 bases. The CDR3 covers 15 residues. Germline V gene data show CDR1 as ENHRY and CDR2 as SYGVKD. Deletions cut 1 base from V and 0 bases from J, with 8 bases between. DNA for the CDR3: TGTGCCATCAGTGAGTTTGGGGACAGCACAGATACGCAGTATTTT. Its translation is CAISEFGDSTDTQYF.

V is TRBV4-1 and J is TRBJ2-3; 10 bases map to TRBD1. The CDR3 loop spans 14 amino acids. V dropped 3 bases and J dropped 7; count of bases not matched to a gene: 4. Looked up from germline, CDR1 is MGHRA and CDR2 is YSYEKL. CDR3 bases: TGCGCCAGCAGCCAGACAGGGGGCATACATACGCAGTATTTT. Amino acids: CASSQTGGIHTQYF.

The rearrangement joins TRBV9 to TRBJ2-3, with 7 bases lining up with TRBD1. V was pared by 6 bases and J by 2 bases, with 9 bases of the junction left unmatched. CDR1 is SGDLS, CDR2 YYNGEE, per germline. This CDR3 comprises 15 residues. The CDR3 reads CASTPDRVPTDTQYF. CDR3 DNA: TGTGCCAGCACCCCTGACAGGGTTCCCACAGATACGCAGTATTTT.

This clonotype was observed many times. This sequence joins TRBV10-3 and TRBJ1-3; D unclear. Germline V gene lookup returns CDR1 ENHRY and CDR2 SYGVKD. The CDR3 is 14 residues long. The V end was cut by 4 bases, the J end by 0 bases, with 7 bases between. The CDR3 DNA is TGTGCCATCAGTGTAGGTCTCTCTGGAAACACCATATATTTT. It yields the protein CAISVGLSGNTIYF.

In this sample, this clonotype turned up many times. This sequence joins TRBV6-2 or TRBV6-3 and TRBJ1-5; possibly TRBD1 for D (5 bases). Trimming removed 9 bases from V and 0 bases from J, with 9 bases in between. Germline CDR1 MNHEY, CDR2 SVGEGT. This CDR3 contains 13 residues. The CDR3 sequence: CARGDGSNQPQHF. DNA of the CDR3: TGTGCCAGGGGGGACGGTAGCAATCAGCCCCAGCATTTT.